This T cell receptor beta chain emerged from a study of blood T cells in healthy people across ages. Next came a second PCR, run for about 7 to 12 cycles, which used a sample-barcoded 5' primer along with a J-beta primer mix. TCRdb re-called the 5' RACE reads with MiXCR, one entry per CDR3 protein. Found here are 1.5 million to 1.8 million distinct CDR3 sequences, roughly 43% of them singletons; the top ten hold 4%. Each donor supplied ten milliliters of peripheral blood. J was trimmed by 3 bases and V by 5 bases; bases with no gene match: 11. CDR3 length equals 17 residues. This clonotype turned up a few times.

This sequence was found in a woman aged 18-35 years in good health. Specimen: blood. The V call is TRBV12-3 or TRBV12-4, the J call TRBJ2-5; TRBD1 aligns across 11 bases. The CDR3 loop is CASSPIRTGGKEETQYF. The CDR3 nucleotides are TGTGCCAGCAGTCCCATTAGGACAGGGGGCAAGGAAGAGACCCAGTACTTC.